The entry below describes one T cell receptor (beta chain). The clone's antigen remains unknown. No clone much larger than this one lies a single base away; base qualities are absent. Ficoll-Paque density gradient centrifugation was the method used to isolate PBMCs. This record comes from a study of T-cell memory formation after mild COVID-19 (dated by TCRdb to the early 2020s). Looking at the study overall: TCR sequence clusters from the two donors were largely donor specific. T-cell clones expanding and contracting after mild COVID-19 in a couple of donors were tracked by longitudinal TCRalpha and TCRbeta repertoire sequencing. The cohort comprised two young, previously healthy adult volunteers, one female and one male.

Sequencing was performed on an Illumina NovaSeq 6000. TCRalpha and TCRbeta cDNA libraries were constructed by 5'RACE with constant-segment primers, with sample barcodes and unique molecular identifiers being introduced. Trizol reagent was used to extract RNA from every sample. Library amplification was performed in two PCR steps, and a second sample barcode and Illumina TruSeq adapters were introduced in the second step. Sequencing of the libraries was done on an Illumina NovaSeq, producing 2 x 150 bp paired-end reads. Regarding the original processing steps: The reads were demultiplexed and collapsed into UMI-guided consensus sequences using migec v1.2.7. Using mixcr v2.1.11, UMI consensuses were aligned to TRA and TRB V and J templates and then assembled into clonotypes. Clonotypes were classified as expanded or contracted when called significant by both edgeR and NoisET, with noise models trained on biological replicates. edgeR calls used a false discovery rate-adjusted p below 0.01 and a log2 fold-change threshold of 1. As an exploratory analysis of dynamics, max-normalized trajectories of the 1000 most abundant clonotypes were examined with PCA combined with hierarchical clustering. The CD4 or CD8 phenotype of responding clones was assigned using the separately sequenced CD4+ and CD8+ repertoires. TCRdb passed the public sequencing reads through fastp at Q25 and MiXCR, retaining productive beta sequences. Each record represents a unique CDR3 protein, reported with the most common genes and DNA among its rows. TCRdb, not the authors, supplied the V and J calls. The sample includes 200,000 or so distinct CDR3 sequences, with around 20% observed a single time. The ten largest account for 2% to 3% of the sample.

Study-wide findings and limitations: Clones contracting from day 15 to 85 had balanced CD4/CD8 phenotypes, while a second wave expanding from day 15 to 37 was biased towards CD4+. Some responding clones were found in pre-infection memory, which suggests that pre-existing cross-reactive memory T cells took part in the SARS-CoV-2 response. The second-wave clones that peaked on day 37 were not confirmed to be SARS-CoV-2 specific. Only a couple of mild cases were covered by the study, and larger cohorts that include severe cases with pre-infection samples were considered necessary. Contracting CD4+ clones were found mainly in CM and EM memory subsets, while CD8+ clones were enriched in EMRA.

Based on the germline V gene (reference sequence), the CDR1 and CDR2 sequences are LNHDA and SQIVND. The CDR3, cysteine through phenylalanine, is 13 amino acids long. Only CDR3 DNA is held: 39 bases, read in frame from base 1. V is clipped by 1 base and J by 7 bases, and the sequence between their germline boundaries is 10 bases long. The sequence was collected from an adult woman who had mild COVID-19 (a few samples of this study predate the infection). The sample titles of this study are shuffled in the database, so cell type and time point are left out; the donor was told from shared clones. The sequence is built from TRBV19 and TRBJ1-2; no confident D gene assignment can be made. Sequencing used PBMCs or a T cell subset sorted from them (not recorded which). In nucleotide form, the sequence is TGTGCCAGTAGTATAGGGGCGCGAAGTGGCTACACCTTC. Translated, it reads CASSIGARSGYTF.